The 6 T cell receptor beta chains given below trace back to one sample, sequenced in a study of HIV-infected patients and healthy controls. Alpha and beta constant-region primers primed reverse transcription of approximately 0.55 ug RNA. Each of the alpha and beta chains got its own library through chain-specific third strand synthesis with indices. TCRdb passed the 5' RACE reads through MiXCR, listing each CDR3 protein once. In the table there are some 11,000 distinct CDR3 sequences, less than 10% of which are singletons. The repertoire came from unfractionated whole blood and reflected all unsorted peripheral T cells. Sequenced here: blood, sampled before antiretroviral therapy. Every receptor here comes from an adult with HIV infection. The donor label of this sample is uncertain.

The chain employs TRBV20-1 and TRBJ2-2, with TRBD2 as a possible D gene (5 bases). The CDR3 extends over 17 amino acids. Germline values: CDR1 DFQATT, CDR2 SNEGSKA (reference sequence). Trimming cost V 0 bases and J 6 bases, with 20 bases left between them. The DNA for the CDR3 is TGCAGTGCTAGAGATCTGGCTAGCCTATCATCGGCCGGGGAGCTGTTTTTT. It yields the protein CSARDLASLSSAGELFF.

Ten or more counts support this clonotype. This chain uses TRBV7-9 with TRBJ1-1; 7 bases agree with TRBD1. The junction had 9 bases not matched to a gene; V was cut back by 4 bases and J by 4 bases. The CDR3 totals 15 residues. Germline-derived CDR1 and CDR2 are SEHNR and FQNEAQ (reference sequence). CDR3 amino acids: CASSSGDRRSTEAFF. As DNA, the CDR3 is TGTGCCAGCAGCTCGGGGGACAGAAGGTCCACTGAAGCTTTCTTT.

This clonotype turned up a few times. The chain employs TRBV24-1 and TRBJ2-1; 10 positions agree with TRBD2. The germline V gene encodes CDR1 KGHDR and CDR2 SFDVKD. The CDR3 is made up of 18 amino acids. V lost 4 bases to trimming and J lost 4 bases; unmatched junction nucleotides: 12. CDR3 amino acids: CATSDAGASGRVYNEQFF. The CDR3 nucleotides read TGTGCCACCAGTGACGCTGGGGCTAGCGGGAGAGTATACAATGAGCAGTTCTTC.

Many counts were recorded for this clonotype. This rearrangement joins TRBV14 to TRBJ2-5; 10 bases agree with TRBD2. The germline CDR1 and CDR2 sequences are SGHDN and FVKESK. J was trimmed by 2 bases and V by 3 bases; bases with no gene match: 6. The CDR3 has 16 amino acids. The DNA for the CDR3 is TGTGCCAGCAGCCACGCTAGCGGGGGTTATCAAGAGACCCAGTACTTC. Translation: CASSHASGGYQETQYF.

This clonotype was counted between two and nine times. CDR3 nucleotides: TGTGCCAGCAGCTTAGAGGGTTCGAACACTGAAGCTTTCTTT. Its translation is CASSLEGSNTEAFF. The V and J genes are TRBV7-2 and TRBJ1-1; D is uncertain. The germline V gene has CDR1 SGHTA and CDR2 FQGNSA. CDR3 length equals 14 residues. V gave up 1 base and J gave up 1 base, with 7 bases separating them.

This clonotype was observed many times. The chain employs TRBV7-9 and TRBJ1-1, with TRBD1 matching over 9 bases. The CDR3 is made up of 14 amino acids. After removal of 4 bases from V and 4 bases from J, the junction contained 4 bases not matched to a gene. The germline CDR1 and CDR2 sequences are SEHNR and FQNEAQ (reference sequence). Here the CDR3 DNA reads TGTGCCAGCAGCTCGACAGGGGGACTCACTGAAGCTTTCTTT. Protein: CASSSTGGLTEAFF.